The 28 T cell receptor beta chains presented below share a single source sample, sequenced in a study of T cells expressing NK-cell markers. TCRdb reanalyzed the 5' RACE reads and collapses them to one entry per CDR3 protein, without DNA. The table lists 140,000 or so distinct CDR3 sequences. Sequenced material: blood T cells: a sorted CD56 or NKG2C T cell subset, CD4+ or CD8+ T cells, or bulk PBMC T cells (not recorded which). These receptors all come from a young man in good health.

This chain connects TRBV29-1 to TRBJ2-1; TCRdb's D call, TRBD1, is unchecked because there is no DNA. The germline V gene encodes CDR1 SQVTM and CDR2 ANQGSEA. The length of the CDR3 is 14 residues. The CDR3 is CSVDGQGVMNEQFF.

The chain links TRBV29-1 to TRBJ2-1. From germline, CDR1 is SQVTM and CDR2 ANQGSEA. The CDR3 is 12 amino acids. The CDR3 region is CSVGGLYNEQFF.

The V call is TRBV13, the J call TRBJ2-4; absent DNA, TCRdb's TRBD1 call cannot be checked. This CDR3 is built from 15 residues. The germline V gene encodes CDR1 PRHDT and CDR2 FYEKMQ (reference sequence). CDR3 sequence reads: CASSTTGAAKNIQYF.

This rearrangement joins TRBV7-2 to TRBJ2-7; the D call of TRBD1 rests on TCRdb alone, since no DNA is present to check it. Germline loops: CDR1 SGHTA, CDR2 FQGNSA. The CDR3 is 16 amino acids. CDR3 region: CASSWGRGQWAYEQYF.

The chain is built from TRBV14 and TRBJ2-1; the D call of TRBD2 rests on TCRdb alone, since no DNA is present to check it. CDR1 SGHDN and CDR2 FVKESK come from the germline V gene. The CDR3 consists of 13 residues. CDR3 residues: CASSIAGYNEQFF.

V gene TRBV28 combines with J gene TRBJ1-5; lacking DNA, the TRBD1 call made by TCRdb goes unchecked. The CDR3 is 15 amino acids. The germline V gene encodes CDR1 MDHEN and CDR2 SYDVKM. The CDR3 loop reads CASSPYGQGYQPQHF.

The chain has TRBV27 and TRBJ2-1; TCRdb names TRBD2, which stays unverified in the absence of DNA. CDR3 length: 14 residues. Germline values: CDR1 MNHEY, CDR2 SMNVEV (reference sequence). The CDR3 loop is CAHGETSNPNEQFF.

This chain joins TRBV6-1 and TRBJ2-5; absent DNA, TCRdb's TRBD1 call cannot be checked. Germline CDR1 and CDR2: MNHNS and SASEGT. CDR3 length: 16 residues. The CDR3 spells CASSSLPTGPKETQYF.

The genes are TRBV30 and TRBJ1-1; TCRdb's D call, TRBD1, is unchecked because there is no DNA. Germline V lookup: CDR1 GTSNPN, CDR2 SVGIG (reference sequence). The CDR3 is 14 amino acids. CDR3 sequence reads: CAWSQIVGGTEAFF.

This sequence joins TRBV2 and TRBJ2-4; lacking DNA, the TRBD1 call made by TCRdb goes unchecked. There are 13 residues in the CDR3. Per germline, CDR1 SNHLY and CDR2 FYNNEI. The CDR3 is CASHYTTGNIQYF.

The CDR3 sequence: CATWDRHNYGYTF. The gene calls are TRBV24-1 and TRBJ1-2; no DNA is available, so the TRBD1 call from TCRdb remains unchecked. Germline assignment: CDR1 KGHDR and CDR2 SFDVKD. The CDR3 is made up of 13 amino acids.

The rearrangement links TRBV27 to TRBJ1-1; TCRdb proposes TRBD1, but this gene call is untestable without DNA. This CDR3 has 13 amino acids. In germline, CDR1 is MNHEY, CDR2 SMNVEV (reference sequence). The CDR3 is CASSFTGNTEAFF.

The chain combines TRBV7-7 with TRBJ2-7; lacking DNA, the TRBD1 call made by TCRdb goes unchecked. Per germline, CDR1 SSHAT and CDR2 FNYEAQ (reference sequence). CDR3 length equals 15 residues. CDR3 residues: CASSLDSTGGYEQYF.

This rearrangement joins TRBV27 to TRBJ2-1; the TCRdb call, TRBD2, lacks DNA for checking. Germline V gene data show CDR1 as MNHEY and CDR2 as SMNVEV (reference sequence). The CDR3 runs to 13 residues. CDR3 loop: CASKRESGNEQFF.

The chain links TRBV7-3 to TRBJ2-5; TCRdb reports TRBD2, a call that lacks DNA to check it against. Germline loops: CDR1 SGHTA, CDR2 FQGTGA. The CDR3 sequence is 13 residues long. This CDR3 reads CASSKRVGETQYF.

The CDR3 loop is CASSGRPGDLVEVQQFF. The rearrangement links TRBV2 to TRBJ2-1; absent DNA, TCRdb's TRBD2 call cannot be checked. In germline, CDR1 is SNHLY, CDR2 FYNNEI. The CDR3 sequence is 17 residues long.

CDR3 loop: CASSARPSSYNEQFF. V is TRBV19 and J is TRBJ2-1. This CDR3 has 15 residues. The germline V gene encodes CDR1 LNHDA and CDR2 SQIVND (reference sequence).

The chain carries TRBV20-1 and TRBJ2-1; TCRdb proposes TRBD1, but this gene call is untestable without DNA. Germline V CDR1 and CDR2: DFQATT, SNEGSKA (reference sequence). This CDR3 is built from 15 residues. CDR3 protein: CSARGSRDRADEQFF.

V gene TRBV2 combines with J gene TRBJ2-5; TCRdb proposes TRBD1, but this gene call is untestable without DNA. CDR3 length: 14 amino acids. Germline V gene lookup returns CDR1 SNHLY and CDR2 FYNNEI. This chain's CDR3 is CASGKTGGVGTQYF.

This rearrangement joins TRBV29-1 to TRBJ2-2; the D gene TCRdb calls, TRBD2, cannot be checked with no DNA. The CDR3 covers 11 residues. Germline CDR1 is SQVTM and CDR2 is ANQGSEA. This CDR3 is CSVWESGELFF.

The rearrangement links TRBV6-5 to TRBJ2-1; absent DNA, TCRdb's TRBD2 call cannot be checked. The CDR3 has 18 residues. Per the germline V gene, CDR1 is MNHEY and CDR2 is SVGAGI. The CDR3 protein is CASSYSHRLVTRYNEQFF.

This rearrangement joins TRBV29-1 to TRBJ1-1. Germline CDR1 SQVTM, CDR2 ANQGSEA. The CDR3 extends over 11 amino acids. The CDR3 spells CSVSFGTEAFF.

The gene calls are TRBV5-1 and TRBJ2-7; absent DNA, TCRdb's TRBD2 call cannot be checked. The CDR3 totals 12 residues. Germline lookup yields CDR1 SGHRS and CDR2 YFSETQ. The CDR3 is CASRGGTYEQYF.

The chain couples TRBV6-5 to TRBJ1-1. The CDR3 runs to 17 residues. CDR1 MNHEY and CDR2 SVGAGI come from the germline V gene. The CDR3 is CASSYSYQYREGTEAFF.

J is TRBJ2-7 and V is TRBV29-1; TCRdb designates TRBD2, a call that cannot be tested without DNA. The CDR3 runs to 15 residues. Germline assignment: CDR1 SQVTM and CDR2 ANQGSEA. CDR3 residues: CSVGVSGRAQDEQYF.

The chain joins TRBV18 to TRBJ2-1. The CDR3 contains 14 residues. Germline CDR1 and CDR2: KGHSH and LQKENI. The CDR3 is CASSPVELPGEQFF. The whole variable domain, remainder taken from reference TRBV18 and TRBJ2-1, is NAGVMQNPRHLVRRRGQEARLRCSPMKGHSHVYWYRQLPEEGLKFMVYLQKENIIDESGMPKERFSAEFPKEGPSILRIQQVVRGDSAAYFCASSPVELPGEQFFGPGTRLTVL.

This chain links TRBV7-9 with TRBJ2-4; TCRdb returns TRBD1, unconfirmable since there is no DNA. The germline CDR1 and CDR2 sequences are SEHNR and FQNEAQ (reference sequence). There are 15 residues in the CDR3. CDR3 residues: CASPPPLVAKNIQYF.

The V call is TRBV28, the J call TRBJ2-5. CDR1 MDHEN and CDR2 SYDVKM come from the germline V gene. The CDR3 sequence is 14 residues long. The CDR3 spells CASKVTAPQETQYF.